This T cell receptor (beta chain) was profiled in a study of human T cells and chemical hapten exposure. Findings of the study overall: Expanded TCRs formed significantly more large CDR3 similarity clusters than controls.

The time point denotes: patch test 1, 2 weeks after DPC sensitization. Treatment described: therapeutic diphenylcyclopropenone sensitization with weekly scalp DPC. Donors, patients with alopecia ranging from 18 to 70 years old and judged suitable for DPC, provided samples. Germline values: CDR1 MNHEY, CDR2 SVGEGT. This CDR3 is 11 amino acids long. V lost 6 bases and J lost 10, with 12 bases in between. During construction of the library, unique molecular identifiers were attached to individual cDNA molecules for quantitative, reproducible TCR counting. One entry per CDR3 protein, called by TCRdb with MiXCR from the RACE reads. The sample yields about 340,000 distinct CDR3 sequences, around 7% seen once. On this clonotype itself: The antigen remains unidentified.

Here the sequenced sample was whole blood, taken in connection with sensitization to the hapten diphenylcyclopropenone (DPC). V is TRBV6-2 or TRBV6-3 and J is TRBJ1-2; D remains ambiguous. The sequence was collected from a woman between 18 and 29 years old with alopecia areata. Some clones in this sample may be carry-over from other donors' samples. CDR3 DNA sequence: TGTGCCAGCAGCAGCGGGGTCGTCTACACCTTC. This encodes CASSSGVVYTF.